A single sample is the source of the 23 T cell receptor beta chains below, sequenced in a study of T cell responses to AZD1222 COVID-19 vaccine. Using immunoSEQ multiplex PCR, the repertoire was profiled, and TCRdb retains in-frame clones only, with some absent. The sample lists 120,000 to 150,000 clones, 93% seen once, with around 0.9% in the top ten. The sequencing here drew on peripheral blood, taken on day 0 of MenACWY control vaccination. All receptors derive from an adult in good health.

The chain recombines TRBV28 with TRBJ1-4, with 10 bases lining up with TRBD1. Germline CDR1 reads MDHEN; CDR2 reads SYDVKM. After removal of 5 bases from V and 16 bases from J, the junction contained 10 bases not matched to a gene. CDR3 length: 13 amino acids. The DNA for the CDR3 is TGTGCCAGCAGTGCGCAACCGGGACAGGGGCCGTTTTTT. Its translation is CASSAQPGQGPFF.

The rearrangement uses TRBV7-2 and TRBJ2-5, with a tentative D call TRBD2 (6 bases). CDR3 length: 13 amino acids. CDR1 and CDR2 (germline): SGHTA, FQGNSA. Trimming left V 1 base short and J 5 bases short, with 8 bases between. Written as DNA, the CDR3 is TGTGCCAGCAGCTTAGAAGGAGGGGAGACCCAGTACTTC. It is translated as CASSLEGGETQYF.

V is TRBV19 and J is TRBJ2-7; D gene uncertain. The germline V and J ends were trimmed by 4 bases and 1 base, with 8 bases remaining between them. CDR1 is LNHDA, CDR2 SQIVND, per germline (reference sequence). The CDR3 runs to 13 residues. CDR3 bases: TGTGCCAGTAGTAAAGGCGTATCCTACGAGCAGTACTTC. Translating it yields CASSKGVSYEQYF. Full variable domain (outside the CDR3, taken from reference TRBV19 and TRBJ2-7): DGGITQSPKYLFRKEGQNVTLSCEQNLNHDAMYWYRQDPGQGLRLIYYSQIVNDFQKGDIAEGYSVSREKKESFPLTVTSAQKNPTAFYLCASSKGVSYEQYFGPGTRLTVT.

The V call is TRBV6-6, the J call TRBJ2-1, with D perhaps being TRBD1 or TRBD2 (6 bases each). V dropped 3 bases and J dropped 9 bases, with 15 bases sitting between them. There are 14 residues in the CDR3. Per the germline V gene, CDR1 is MNHNY and CDR2 is SVGAGI (reference sequence). The CDR3 coding sequence is TGTGCCAGCAGTTATCAGACTAGGGGGGCTGAGCAGTTCTTC. This codes for CASSYQTRGAEQFF.

This chain connects TRBV7-3 to TRBJ1-1, with D maybe TRBD1 (5 bases). CDR1 is SGHTA, CDR2 FQGTGA, per germline. The CDR3 totals 14 residues. Deletions cut 5 bases from V and 1 base from J, with 11 bases between. The CDR3 coding sequence is TGTGCCAGCAGCCTGTCAGGGTCGAACACTGAAGCTTTCTTT. It translates to CASSLSGSNTEAFF.

The chain recombines TRBV7-6 with TRBJ1-1; TRBD1 agrees at 12 bases. This CDR3 is 15 amino acids long. Germline trimming cut 3 bases from V and 7 bases from J; bases unmatched to any gene: 6. The germline gives CDR1 SGHVS, CDR2 FNYEAQ. CDR3 loop: CASSLGQGAQSEAFF. The CDR3 coding sequence is TGTGCCAGCAGCTTGGGACAGGGGGCGCAAAGTGAAGCTTTCTTT.

V and J are TRBV28 and TRBJ1-6; 9 bases are a match to TRBD1. The ends lost 6 bases at V and 1 base at J; junction bases unmatched: 13. Germline V gene sequence: CDR1 MDHEN, CDR2 SYDVKM. The CDR3 has 19 amino acids. CDR3 nucleotides: TGTGCCAGCAGCCCCCAGGGGGACAGGGTCGAGTCCTATAATTCACCCCTCCACTTT. The encoded protein is CASSPQGDRVESYNSPLHF.

The gene calls are TRBV5-4 and TRBJ1-1; D is perhaps TRBD1 (5 bases). The CDR3 loop spans 14 amino acids. With 6 bases removed from V and 2 bases from J, the gap between germline ends came to 14 bases. The germline CDR1 and CDR2 sequences are SGHNT and YYREEE (reference sequence). The CDR3 DNA reads as TGTGCCAGCACCTTCCGGGGGAGAAACACTGAAGCTTTCTTT. This sequence encodes CASTFRGRNTEAFF.

The chain combines TRBV6-5 with TRBJ1-2, with 9 bases matching TRBD1. V lost 6 bases, J lost 6 bases, and 5 bases stayed unmatched. CDR3 size: 13 residues. CDR1 MNHEY and CDR2 SVGAGI come from the germline V gene. The CDR3 nucleotides read TGTGCCAGCAGGACCAGGACAGGGGATGGCTACACCTTC. This sequence encodes CASRTRTGDGYTF.

V usage is TRBV28 and J usage is TRBJ2-3; 8 nucleotides align to TRBD1. This CDR3 is built from 19 residues. Germline V lookup: CDR1 MDHEN, CDR2 SYDVKM. After removal of 3 bases from V and 0 bases from J, the junction contained 14 bases not matched to a gene. This CDR3 reads CASSFLVEGRDRSTDTQYF. The CDR3, as DNA: TGTGCCAGCAGTTTTTTGGTAGAAGGCCGGGACAGGAGCACAGATACGCAGTATTTT.

Points on this clone: The sample carries other DNA sequences with the same CDR3. This chain connects TRBV19 to TRBJ1-1; D remains unclear. CDR1 LNHDA and CDR2 SQIVND come from the germline V gene (reference sequence). With 3 bases removed from V and 0 bases from J, the gap between germline ends came to 5 bases. The CDR3 has 13 residues. CDR3: CASSIRLNTEAFF. CDR3 DNA: TGTGCCAGTAGTATCAGATTGAACACTGAAGCTTTCTTT.

The V call is TRBV9, the J call TRBJ2-1; D ambiguous. V gave up 1 base and J gave up 8 bases, with 7 bases separating them. CDR3 length: 12 residues. Germline V gene lookup returns CDR1 SGDLS and CDR2 YYNGEE. As DNA, the CDR3 is TGTGCCAGCAGCGTATACTTCCATGAGCAGTTCTTC. This codes for CASSVYFHEQFF.

With respect to this clone: Other DNA sequences from this sample encode an identical CDR3 as well. This chain uses TRBV28 with TRBJ1-4; 7 nucleotides line up with TRBD1. The germline CDR1 and CDR2 sequences are MDHEN and SYDVKM. The CDR3 extends over 13 amino acids. V shed 9 bases, J shed 3 bases, and the junction held 4 bases outside the gene matches. CDR3 sequence reads: CASSRGPNEKLFF. CDR3 DNA: TGTGCCAGTAGTAGGGGGCCTAATGAAAAACTGTTTTTT.

This chain links TRBV9 with TRBJ1-2; no clear D. CDR1 is SGDLS, CDR2 YYNGEE, per germline. V gave up 3 bases and J gave up 0 bases, with 9 bases separating them. The CDR3 runs to 14 residues. CDR3 nucleotides: TGTGCCAGCAGCGGGGCAGTCCCTAACTATGGCTACACCTTC. Amino acids: CASSGAVPNYGYTF.

The CDR3 region is CASSYFGTLGNEQFF. CDR3 nucleotide sequence: TGTGCCAGCAGTTACTTCGGGACCCTCGGGAATGAGCAGTTCTTC. The V and J genes are TRBV6-2 or TRBV6-3 and TRBJ2-1, with D perhaps assigned TRBD1 or TRBD2 (5 bases each). The germline V gene encodes CDR1 MNHEY and CDR2 SVGEGT. The CDR3 sequence is 15 residues long. The V end was cut by 1 base, the J end by 7 bases, with 14 bases between.

The chain joins TRBV5-1 to TRBJ2-1, with D perhaps given as TRBD1 or TRBD2 (6 bases each). Trimming took off 0 bases at V and 0 bases at J, with 13 bases between the two ends. The CDR3 contains 17 residues. Germline V lookup: CDR1 SGHRS, CDR2 YFSETQ. The CDR3 DNA follows: TGCGCCAGCAGCTTGGTAGGGGGGTTCCGCTCCTACAATGAGCAGTTCTTC. Translation gives CASSLVGGFRSYNEQFF.

The chain uses TRBV4-1 and TRBJ2-1, with 9 bases lining up with TRBD2. The CDR3 sequence is 16 residues long. The germline V gene has CDR1 MGHRA and CDR2 YSYEKL. Trimming took 0 bases from V and 9 from J; bases not matched to a gene: 9. The CDR3 nucleotides read TGCGCCAGCAGCCAAGATCGGGGCGGGGGGGCCAGTGAGCAGTTCTTC. It is translated as CASSQDRGGGASEQFF.

The chain employs TRBV4-1 and TRBJ2-1; perhaps TRBD2 as D (6 bases). CDR1 is MGHRA and CDR2 is YSYEKL in the germline V gene. The CDR3 extends over 15 amino acids. V was pared by 1 base and J by 7 bases, with 14 bases between. The CDR3 nucleotides read TGCGCCAGCAGCCAAGTAGGAGCGGGTCGAAATGAGCAGTTCTTC. Translating it yields CASSQVGAGRNEQFF.

The chain has TRBV5-1 and TRBJ2-1, with 12 bases lining up with TRBD2. This CDR3 comprises 13 residues. Germline CDR1 reads SGHRS; CDR2 reads YFSETQ. V was pared by 4 bases and J by 15 bases, with 8 bases of the junction left unmatched. The CDR3 DNA is TGCGCCAGCAGCCCCGGACTAGCGGGAATGTGGTTCTTC. It translates to CASSPGLAGMWFF.

CDR3 DNA sequence: TGTGCCAGCAGCAAAGACATGTACACTGAAGCTTTCTTT. Its translation: CASSKDMYTEAFF. The genes are TRBV6-6 and TRBJ1-1; no reliable D call. Deletions cut 6 bases from V and 3 bases from J, with 11 bases between. Germline V CDR1 and CDR2: MNHNY, SVGAGI (reference sequence). The CDR3 totals 13 residues.

The V gene is TRBV5-1, the J gene TRBJ1-6, with D uncertain. The CDR3 is 15 residues long. V shed 3 bases and J shed 0 bases, with 7 bases lying between them. Per germline, CDR1 SGHRS and CDR2 YFSETQ. The CDR3 sequence is CASSSISSYNSPLHF. CDR3 DNA: TGCGCCAGCAGCTCGATTTCCTCCTATAATTCACCCCTCCACTTT.

In this sample, this clone turned up once. J is TRBJ2-1 and V is TRBV10-3; possibly TRBD2 for D (5 bases). Looked up from germline, CDR1 is ENHRY and CDR2 is SYGVKD. Trimming stripped 0 bases from V and 5 bases from J, with 8 bases between. The CDR3 loop spans 14 amino acids. The CDR3 DNA sequence: TGTGCCATCAGTGAGTCCATGAGGGACAATGAGCAGTTCTTC. Encoded protein: CAISESMRDNEQFF.

As DNA, the CDR3 is TGTGCCAGCAGTTCTTTTATGGGACAGCCATCACCCCTCCACTTT. This codes for CASSSFMGQPSPLHF. The V gene is TRBV25-1, the J gene TRBJ1-6; the match to TRBD1 covers 7 bases. Per germline, CDR1 MGHDK and CDR2 SYGVNS. V trimming: 5 bases; J trimming: 10 bases; junction bases outside the gene matches: 11. This CDR3 spans 15 amino acids.